This T cell receptor beta chain stems from a study of T cells in Graves' hyperthyroidism and ophthalmopathy. There were TCR beta CDR3 regions amplified from RNA transcripts. The HTBI primer set drove a first-round RT-PCR of the TCR CDR3. Via MiXCR, TCRdb re-called the multiplex PCR reads, giving one row per CDR3 protein. Among some 490,000 distinct CDR3 sequences, about 16% were seen once, and the ten largest hold 25% to 30%. The sample holds many counts of this clonotype. The specimen sequenced was blood. The receptor was isolated from a woman in her 30s with Graves' ophthalmopathy.

In DNA form, the CDR3 reads TGTGCCAGCAGCCCTAGGATGCGAGAGCAGTACTTC. Translated: CASSPRMREQYF. The chain is built from TRBV6-2 or TRBV6-3 and TRBJ2-7; D is unresolved. Germline loops: CDR1 MNHEY, CDR2 SVGEGT. The germline V and J ends were trimmed by 6 bases and 7 bases, with 13 bases remaining between them. This CDR3 has 12 residues.